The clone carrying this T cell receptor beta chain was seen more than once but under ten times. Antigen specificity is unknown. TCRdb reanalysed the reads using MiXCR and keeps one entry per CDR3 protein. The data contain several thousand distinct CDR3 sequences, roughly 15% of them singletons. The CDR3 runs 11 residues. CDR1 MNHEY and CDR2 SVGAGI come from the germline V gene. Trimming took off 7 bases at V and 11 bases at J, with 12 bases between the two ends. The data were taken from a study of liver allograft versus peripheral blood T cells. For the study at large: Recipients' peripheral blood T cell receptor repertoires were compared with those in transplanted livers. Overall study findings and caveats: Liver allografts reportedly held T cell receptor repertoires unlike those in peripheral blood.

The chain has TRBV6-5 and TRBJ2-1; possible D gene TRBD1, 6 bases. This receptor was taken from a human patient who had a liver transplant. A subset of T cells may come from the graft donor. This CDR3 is CASTGVGKQFF. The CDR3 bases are TGTGCCAGCACAGGGGTAGGGAAGCAGTTCTTC.